Listed below are T cell receptor beta chains from one sample, sequenced in a study of blood T cells in healthy people across ages. TCRdb itself ran the 5' RACE reads through MiXCR, one entry per CDR3 protein. The repertoire holds about 1.8 million distinct CDR3 sequences, with around half as singletons. Source material: blood. The receptors stem from a woman aged 35 to 49 in good health. The CDR3 runs from the conserved cysteine through the conserved F or W. The D gene is left open where the match is weak.

D gene	V gene	J gene	CDR3 protein
TRBD1	TRBV12-3/TRBV12-4	TRBJ2-1	CASRSGTGGYYNEQFF
NA	TRBV4-1	TRBJ2-6	CASSPMFTQTLASGANVLTF
NA	TRBV5-1	TRBJ2-7	CASSLVADLSYEQYF
NA	TRBV6-5	TRBJ2-1	CASSYEDEQFF
NA	TRBV20-1	TRBJ1-5	CSARDSFGDQPQHF
TRBD2	TRBV6-6	TRBJ2-1	CASSYSGLAGLNEQFF
NA	TRBV5-1	TRBJ1-6	CASSTGTVAGTLHF
TRBD1	TRBV27	TRBJ1-4	CASATGGRNEKLFF
NA	TRBV7-9	TRBJ2-3	CASSPPGTTTDTQYF
TRBD1	TRBV7-9	TRBJ2-5	CASSLGQMIDSETQYF
TRBD1	TRBV4-1	TRBJ2-4	CASSQGQGYGQAKNIQYF
NA	TRBV28	NA	CASSSGGASIEQYF
TRBD1	TRBV15	TRBJ2-5	CATRQDWDRPVVETQYF
NA	TRBV2	NA	CASSEVGTKETQYF
TRBD2	TRBV4-3	TRBJ2-1	CASSQDPASGNEQFF
NA	TRBV28	TRBJ2-7	CASSDLQGGVEQYF
NA	TRBV29-1	TRBJ2-7	CSVGAGGVSYEQYF
TRBD2	TRBV29-1	TRBJ2-7	CSVGLAGGHYEQYF
TRBD2	TRBV25-1	TRBJ2-1	CASSVAGESHNEQFF
TRBD1	TRBV19	TRBJ2-7	CASRRTGGAYEQYF
NA	TRBV20-1	TRBJ2-7	CSAKPDRLITTYEQYF
NA	TRBV4-1	TRBJ2-1	CASSQGGGLAYNEQFF
TRBD2	TRBV5-1	TRBJ2-3	CASSLVGTSGDTQYF
NA	TRBV6-2/TRBV6-3	TRBJ2-7	CASRSAYTSSYEQYF
TRBD1	TRBV20-1	TRBJ2-5	CSARDWTGVGETQYF
NA	TRBV7-9	TRBJ2-5	CASSFPGPKETQYF
NA	TRBV7-2	TRBJ2-3	CASTLSFTDTQYF
NA	TRBV6-1	TRBJ1-2	CASRSSETDGSYGYTF
NA	TRBV11-2	TRBJ2-3	CASSLDQRVRDTQYF
NA	TRBV11-1	TRBJ2-1	CASSIYRSSYKEQFF
TRBD2	TRBV5-1	TRBJ2-6	CASSLAPLAGSSGANVLTF
NA	TRBV5-1	TRBJ1-2	CASSLGDSSFYGYTF
NA	TRBV28	TRBJ1-5	CASSFERGLVQPQHF
NA	TRBV2	TRBJ2-7	CASSASGEEQYF
TRBD1	TRBV7-8	TRBJ1-5	CASSLEGYRGIGQPQHF
NA	TRBV12-3/TRBV12-4	TRBJ2-5	CASRAVGIQETQYF
TRBD2	TRBV11-2	TRBJ2-1	CASSLVRTSGDNEQFF
NA	TRBV20-1	TRBJ2-7	CSGTQLSYEQYF
NA	TRBV6-5	TRBJ2-3	CASSYRGYSTDTQYF
TRBD2	TRBV29-1	TRBJ2-1	CSGRLAGGREQFF
NA	TRBV7-2	TRBJ2-1	CASSYPGGGGYEQFF
NA	TRBV4-3	TRBJ1-1	CASSQDWGQEAFF
TRBD1	TRBV6-2/TRBV6-3	TRBJ2-1	CASRTGFDRETYNEQFF
NA	TRBV7-9	TRBJ2-3	CASSLGTGHVTQYF
TRBD2	TRBV4-2	TRBJ2-7	CASSQALGTSIRSYEQYF
TRBD1	TRBV7-9	TRBJ1-2	CASSSRTGINYGYTF
TRBD1	TRBV6-1	TRBJ1-2	CASSEIRRDSYGYTF
NA	TRBV7-3	TRBJ2-3	CASSLLRGAGRDTDTQYF
NA	TRBV23-1	TRBJ2-4	CASSQSGRTAEAKNIQYF
NA	TRBV28	TRBJ1-6	CASSFKAEGRNSPLHF
NA	TRBV9	TRBJ2-5	CASSVAMCQETQYF
NA	TRBV29-1	TRBJ2-7	CSALVALPTYEQYF
NA	TRBV24-1	TRBJ1-2	CATSDVPSSIYGYTF
TRBD1	TRBV11-2	TRBJ2-1	CASSVTAGGYNEQFF
TRBD2	TRBV20-1	TRBJ2-4	CSARAISGGAYIQYF
NA	TRBV29-1	TRBJ1-5	CSVEVGGNQPQHF
NA	TRBV6-6	TRBJ2-4	CASSQIEEQYF